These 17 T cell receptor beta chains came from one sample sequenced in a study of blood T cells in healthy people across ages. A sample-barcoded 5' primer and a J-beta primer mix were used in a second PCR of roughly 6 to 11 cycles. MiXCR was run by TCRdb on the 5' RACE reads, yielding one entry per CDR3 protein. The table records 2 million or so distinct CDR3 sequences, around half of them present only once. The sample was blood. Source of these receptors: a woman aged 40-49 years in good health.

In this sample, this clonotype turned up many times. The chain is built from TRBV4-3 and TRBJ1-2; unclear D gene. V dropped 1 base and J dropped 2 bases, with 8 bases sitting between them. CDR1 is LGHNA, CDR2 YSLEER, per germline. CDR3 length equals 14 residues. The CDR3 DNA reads TGCGCCAGCAGCCAAGGAGTGGCCAACTATGGCTACACCTTC. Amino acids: CASSQGVANYGYTF.

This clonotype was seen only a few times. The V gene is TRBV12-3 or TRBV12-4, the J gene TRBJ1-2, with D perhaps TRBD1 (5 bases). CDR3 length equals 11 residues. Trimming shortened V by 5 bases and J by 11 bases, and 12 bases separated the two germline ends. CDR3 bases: TGTGCCAGCAGTCCCGGGGGGTTGTACACCTTC. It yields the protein CASSPGGLYTF.

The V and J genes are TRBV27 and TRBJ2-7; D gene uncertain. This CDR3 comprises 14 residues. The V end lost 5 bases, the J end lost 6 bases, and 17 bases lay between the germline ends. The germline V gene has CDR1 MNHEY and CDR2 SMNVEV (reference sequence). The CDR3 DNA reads TGTGCCAGCAGTCCTCAAGTTGTGGGATCCGAGCAGTACTTC. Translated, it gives CASSPQVVGSEQYF.

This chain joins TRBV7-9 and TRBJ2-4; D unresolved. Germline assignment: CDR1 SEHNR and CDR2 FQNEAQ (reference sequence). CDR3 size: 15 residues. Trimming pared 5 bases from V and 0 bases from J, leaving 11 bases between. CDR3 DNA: TGTGCCAGCAGCCCCAGCCTTATAGCCAAAAACATTCAGTACTTC. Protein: CASSPSLIAKNIQYF.

Written as DNA, the CDR3 is TGTGCCAGCAGTTTCGGAGGGGTCCAACTAGTGGATGAGCAGTTCTTC. Amino acid sequence: CASSFGGVQLVDEQFF. J is TRBJ2-1 and V is TRBV12-3 or TRBV12-4; perhaps TRBD2 as D (6 bases). CDR3 size: 16 residues. V lost 3 bases, J lost 8 bases, and 20 bases lay in between.

For the CDR3, the DNA is TGCAGTGCTAGACTTAAGCGGGGGGAGTACAATGAGCAGTTCTTC. Amino acids: CSARLKRGEYNEQFF. V gene TRBV20-1 combines with J gene TRBJ2-1; the match to TRBD2 covers 9 bases. The junction had 6 bases not matched to a gene; V was cut back by 2 bases and J by 4 bases. The CDR3 is 15 amino acids. CDR1 is DFQATT, CDR2 SNEGSKA, per germline (reference sequence).

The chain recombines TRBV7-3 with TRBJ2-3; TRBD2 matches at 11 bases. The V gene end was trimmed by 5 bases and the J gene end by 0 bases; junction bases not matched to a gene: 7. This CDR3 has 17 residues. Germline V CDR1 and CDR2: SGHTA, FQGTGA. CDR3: CASSETSGGYSTDTQYF. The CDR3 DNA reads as TGTGCCAGCAGCGAAACTAGCGGGGGATACAGCACAGATACGCAGTATTTT.

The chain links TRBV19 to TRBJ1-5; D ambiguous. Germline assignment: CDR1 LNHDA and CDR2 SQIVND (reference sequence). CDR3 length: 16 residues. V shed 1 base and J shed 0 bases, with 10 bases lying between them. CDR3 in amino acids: CASSIVGTNSNQPQHF. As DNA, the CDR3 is TGTGCCAGTAGTATAGTCGGTACCAATAGCAATCAGCCCCAGCATTTT.

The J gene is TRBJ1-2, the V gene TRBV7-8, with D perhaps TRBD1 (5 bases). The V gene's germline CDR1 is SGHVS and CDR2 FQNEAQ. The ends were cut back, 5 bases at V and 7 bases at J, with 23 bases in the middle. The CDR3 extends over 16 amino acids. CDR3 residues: CASSPASGGKRRGYTF. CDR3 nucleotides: TGTGCCAGCAGCCCTGCCTCGGGGGGAAAAAGGCGTGGCTACACCTTC.

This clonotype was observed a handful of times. The CDR3 nucleotides read TGCAGTGCTAGAGATACTTCAGGCTATGGCTACACCTTC. It translates to CSARDTSGYGYTF. V and J are TRBV20-1 and TRBJ1-2, with D unclear. The germline gives CDR1 DFQATT, CDR2 SNEGSKA (reference sequence). The CDR3 extends over 13 amino acids. Trimming pared 0 bases from V and 4 bases from J, leaving 9 bases between.

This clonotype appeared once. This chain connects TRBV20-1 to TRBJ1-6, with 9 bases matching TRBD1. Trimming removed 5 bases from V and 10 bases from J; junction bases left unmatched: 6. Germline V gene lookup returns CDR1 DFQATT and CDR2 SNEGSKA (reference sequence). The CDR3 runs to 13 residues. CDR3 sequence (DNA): TGCAGTGCTTGGGACAGGGTTGGCTCACCCCTCCACTTT. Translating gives CSAWDRVGSPLHF.

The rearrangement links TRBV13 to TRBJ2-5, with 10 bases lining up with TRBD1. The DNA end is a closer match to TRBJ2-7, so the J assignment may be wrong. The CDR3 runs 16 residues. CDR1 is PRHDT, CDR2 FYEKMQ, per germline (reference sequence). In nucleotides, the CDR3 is TGTGCCAGCAGCTTACGCGAAGGGACAGGGGTATACGAGCAGTACTTC. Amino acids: CASSLREGTGVYEQYF.

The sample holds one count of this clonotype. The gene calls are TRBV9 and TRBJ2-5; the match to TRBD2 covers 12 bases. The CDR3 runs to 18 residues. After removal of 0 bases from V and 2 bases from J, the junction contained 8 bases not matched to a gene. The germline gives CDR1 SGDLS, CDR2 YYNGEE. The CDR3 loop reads CASSVGTSGAQSQETQYF. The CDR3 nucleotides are TGTGCCAGCAGCGTAGGGACTAGCGGGGCTCAGTCTCAAGAGACCCAGTACTTC. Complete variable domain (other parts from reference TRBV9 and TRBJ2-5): DSGVTQTPKHLITATGQRVTLRCSPRSGDLSVYWYQQSLDQGLQFLIQYYNGEERAKGNILERFSAQQFPDLHSELNLSSLELGDSALYFCASSVGTSGAQSQETQYFGPGTRLLVL.

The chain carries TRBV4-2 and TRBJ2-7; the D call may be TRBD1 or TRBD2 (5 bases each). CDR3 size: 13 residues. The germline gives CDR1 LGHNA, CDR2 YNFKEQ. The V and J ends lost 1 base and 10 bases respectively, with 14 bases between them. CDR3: CASSQAGQEAQYF. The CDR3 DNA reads TGTGCCAGCAGCCAAGCGGGGCAAGAGGCCCAGTACTTC.

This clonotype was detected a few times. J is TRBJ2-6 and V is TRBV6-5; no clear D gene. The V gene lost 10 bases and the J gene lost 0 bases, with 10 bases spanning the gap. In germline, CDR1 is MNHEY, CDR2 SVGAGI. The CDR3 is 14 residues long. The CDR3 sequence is CATVEISGANVLTF. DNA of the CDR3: TGTGCCACCGTGGAGATCTCTGGGGCCAACGTCCTGACTTTC.

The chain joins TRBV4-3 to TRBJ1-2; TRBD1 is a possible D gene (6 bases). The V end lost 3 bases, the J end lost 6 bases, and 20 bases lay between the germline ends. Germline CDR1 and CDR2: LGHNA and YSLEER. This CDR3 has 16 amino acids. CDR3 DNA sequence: TGCGCCAGCAGCCACTTACCGGGCCAGGGGAGGGATGGCTACACCTTC. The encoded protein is CASSHLPGQGRDGYTF.

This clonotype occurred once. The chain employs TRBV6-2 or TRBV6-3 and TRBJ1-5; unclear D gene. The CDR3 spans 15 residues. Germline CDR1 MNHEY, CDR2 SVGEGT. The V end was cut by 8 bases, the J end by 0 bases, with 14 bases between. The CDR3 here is CASSRGSYSNQPQHF. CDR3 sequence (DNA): TGTGCCAGCTCGCGAGGGAGCTATAGCAATCAGCCCCAGCATTTT.